This section outlines one TCR beta chain sequence together with its context. Its antigen is not identified. These data originate in a study of post-analysis software for immune sequencing data. General study findings and limits: Roughly five TRBV segments appeared more often in patients than in controls, and TRBV5-6, TRBV5-1 and TRBV20-1 were among these.

Included in the TCR beta cDNA libraries were unique molecular identifiers. MiXCR, applied by TCRdb to the PCR reads, yields one record per CDR3 protein. This table has approximately 730,000 distinct CDR3 sequences, 30% appearing once. CDR1 SGHRS and CDR2 YFSETQ come from the germline V gene. Trimming at V came to 1 base and at J to 1 base, leaving 2 bases not matched to a gene. This CDR3 region has 15 residues. The source is a girl aged 10-17 years with multiple sclerosis. Specimen: blood. This chain links TRBV5-1 with TRBJ1-1, with 9 bases lining up with TRBD1. The CDR3, as DNA: TGCGCCAGCAGCTTGAGGGACAGGGAGAACACTGAAGCTTTCTTT. Protein: CASSLRDRENTEAFF.